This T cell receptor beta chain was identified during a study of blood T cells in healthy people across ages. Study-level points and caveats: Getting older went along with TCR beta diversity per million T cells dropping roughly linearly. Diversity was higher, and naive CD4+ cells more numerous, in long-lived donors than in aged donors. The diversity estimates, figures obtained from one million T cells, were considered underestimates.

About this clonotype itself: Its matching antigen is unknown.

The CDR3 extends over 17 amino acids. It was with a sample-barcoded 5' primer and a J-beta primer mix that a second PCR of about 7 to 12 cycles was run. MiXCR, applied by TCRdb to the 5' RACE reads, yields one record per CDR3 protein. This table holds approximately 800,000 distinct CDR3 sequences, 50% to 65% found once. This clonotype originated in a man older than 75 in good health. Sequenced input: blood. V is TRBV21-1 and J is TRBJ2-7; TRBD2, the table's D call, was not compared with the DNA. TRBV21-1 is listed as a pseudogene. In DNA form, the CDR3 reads TGTGCCCGGGTTGCGACAGTCCGACTAGCGGGAGGCTACGAGCAGTACTTC. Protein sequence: CARVATVRLAGGYEQYF.